This T cell receptor (beta chain) is from a study of CD8 T cells in Susac syndrome. The authors reverse transcribed roughly 0.5 to 1 ug RNA with random hexamers. TCRdb re-derived calls from the immunoSEQ multiplex PCR reads in MiXCR, one entry per CDR3 protein. The table has 180,000 or so distinct CDR3 sequences, roughly 95% seen once. The origin of this receptor is a human donor in good health. Sequenced material: CD4+ T cells from PBMCs.

The CDR3 loop is CASTGTSVYNEQFF. The CDR3 DNA follows: TGTGCCAGTACCGGGACTAGCGTCTACAATGAGCAGTTCTTC. The gene calls are TRBV19 and TRBJ2-1; 10 bases map to TRBD2. This CDR3 comprises 14 residues. Germline loops: CDR1 LNHDA, CDR2 SQIVND (reference sequence). V shed 7 bases and J 3 bases; nucleotides not matched to a gene: 3.